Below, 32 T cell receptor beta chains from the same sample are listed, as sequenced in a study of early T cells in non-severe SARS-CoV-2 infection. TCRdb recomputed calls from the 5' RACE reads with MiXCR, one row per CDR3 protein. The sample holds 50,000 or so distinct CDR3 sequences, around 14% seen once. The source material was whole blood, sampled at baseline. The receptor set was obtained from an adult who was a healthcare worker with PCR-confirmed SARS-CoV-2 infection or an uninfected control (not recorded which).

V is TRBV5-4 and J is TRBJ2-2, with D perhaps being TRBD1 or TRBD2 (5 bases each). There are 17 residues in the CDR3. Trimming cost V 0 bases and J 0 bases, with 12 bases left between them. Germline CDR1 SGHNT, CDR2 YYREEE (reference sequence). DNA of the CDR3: TGTGCCAGCAGCTTGGATGGTCAGGGAGCGAACACCGGGGAGCTGTTTTTT. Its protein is CASSLDGQGANTGELFF.

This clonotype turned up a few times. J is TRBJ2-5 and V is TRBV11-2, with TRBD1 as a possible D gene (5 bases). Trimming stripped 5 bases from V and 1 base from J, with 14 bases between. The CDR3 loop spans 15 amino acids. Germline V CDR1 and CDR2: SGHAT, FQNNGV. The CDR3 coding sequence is TGTGCCAGCAGCCCCATCAGTGGGGCCCAAGAGACCCAGTACTTC. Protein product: CASSPISGAQETQYF.

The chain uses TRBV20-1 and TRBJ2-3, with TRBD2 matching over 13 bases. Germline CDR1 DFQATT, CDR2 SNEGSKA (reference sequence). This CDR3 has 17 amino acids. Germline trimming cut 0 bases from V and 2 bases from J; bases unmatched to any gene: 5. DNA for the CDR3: TGCAGTGCTAGAGATCCCGGGACTAGCGGGAACACAGATACGCAGTATTTT. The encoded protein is CSARDPGTSGNTDTQYF.

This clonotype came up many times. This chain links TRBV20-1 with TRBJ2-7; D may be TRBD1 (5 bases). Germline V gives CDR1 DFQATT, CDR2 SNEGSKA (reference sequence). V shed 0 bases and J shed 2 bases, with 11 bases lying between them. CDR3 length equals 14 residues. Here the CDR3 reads CSARDLKGTYEQYF. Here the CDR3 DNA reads TGCAGTGCTAGAGATCTTAAGGGGACCTACGAGCAGTACTTC.

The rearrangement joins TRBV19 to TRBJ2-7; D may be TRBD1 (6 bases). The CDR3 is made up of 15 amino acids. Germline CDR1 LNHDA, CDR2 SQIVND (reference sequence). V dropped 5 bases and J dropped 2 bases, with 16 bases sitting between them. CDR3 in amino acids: CASSPRDIPPYEQYF. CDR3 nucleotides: TGTGCCAGTAGTCCCCGGGACATCCCCCCCTACGAGCAGTACTTC.

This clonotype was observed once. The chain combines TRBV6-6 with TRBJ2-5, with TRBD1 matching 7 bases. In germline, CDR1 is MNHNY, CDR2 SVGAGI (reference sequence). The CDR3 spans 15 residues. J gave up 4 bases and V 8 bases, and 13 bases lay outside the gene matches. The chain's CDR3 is CASLGTPTGLETQYF. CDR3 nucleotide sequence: TGTGCCAGCCTCGGGACCCCGACAGGGTTAGAGACCCAGTACTTC.

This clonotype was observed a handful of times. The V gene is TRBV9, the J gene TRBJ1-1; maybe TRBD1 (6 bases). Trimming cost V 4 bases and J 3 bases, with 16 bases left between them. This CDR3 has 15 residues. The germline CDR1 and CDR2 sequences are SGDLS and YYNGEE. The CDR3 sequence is CASSTGQIGDTEAFF. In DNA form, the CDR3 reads TGTGCCAGCAGCACAGGACAGATAGGGGACACTGAAGCTTTCTTT.

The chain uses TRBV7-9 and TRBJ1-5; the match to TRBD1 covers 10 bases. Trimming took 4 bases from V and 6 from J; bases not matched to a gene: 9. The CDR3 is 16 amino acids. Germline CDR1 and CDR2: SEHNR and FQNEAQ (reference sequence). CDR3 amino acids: CASSSLTGDRGQPQHF. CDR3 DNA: TGTGCCAGCAGCTCCCTAACAGGGGACAGGGGTCAGCCCCAGCATTTT.

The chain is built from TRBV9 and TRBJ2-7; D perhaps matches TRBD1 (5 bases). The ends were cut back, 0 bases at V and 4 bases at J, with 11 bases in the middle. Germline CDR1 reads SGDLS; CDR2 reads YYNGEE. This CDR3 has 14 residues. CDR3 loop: CASSVESRAYEQYF. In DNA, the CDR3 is TGTGCCAGCAGCGTAGAAAGCAGGGCGTACGAGCAGTACTTC. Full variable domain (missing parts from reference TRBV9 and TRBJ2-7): DSGVTQTPKHLITATGQRVTLRCSPRSGDLSVYWYQQSLDQGLQFLIQYYNGEERAKGNILERFSAQQFPDLHSELNLSSLELGDSALYFCASSVESRAYEQYFGPGTRLTVT.

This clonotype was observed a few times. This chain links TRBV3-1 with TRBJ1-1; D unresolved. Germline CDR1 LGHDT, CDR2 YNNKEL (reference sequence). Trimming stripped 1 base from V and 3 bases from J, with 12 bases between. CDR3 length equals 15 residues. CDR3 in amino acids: CASSQAEGLDTEAFF. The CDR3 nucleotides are TGTGCCAGCAGCCAAGCAGAAGGATTGGACACTGAAGCTTTCTTT.

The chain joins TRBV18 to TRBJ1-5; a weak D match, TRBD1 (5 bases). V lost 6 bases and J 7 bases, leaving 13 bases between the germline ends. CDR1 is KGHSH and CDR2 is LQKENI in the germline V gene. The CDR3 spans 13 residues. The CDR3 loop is CASSRSTVQPQHF. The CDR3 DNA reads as TGTGCCAGCTCGCGCTCGACAGTCCAGCCCCAGCATTTT.

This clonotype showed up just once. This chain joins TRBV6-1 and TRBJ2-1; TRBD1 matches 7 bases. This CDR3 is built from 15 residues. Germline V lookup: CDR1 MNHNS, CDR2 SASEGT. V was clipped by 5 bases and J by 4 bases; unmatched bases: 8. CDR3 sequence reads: CASSSDRAFYNEQFF. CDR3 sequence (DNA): TGTGCCAGCAGTTCAGACAGGGCGTTTTACAATGAGCAGTTCTTC.

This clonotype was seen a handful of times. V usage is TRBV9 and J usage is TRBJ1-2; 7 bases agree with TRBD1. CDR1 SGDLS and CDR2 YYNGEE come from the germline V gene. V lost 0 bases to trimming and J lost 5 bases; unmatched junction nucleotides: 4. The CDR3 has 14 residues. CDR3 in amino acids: CASSVGQGSYGYTF. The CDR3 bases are TGTGCCAGCAGCGTAGGACAGGGATCTTATGGCTACACCTTC.

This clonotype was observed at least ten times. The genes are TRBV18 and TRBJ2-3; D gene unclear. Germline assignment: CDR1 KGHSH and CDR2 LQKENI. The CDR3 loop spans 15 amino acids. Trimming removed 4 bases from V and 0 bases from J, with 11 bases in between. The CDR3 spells CASSLDITSTDTQYF. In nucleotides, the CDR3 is TGTGCCAGCTCACTCGATATAACTAGCACAGATACGCAGTATTTT.

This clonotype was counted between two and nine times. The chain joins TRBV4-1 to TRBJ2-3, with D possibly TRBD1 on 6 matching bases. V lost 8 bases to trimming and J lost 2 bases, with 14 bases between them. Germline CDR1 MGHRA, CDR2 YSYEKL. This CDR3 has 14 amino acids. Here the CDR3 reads CASRWDTNTDTQYF. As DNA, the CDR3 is TGCGCCAGCCGCTGGGACACAAACACAGATACGCAGTATTTT.

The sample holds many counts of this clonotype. In nucleotides, the CDR3 is TGTGCCAGCAGTCCCCAGGGGGGAGGCCAAGAGACCCAGTACTTC. As protein: CASSPQGGGQETQYF. J is TRBJ2-5 and V is TRBV28, with D tentatively TRBD1 (7 bases). V lost 5 bases, J lost 1 base, and 14 bases lay in between. This CDR3 is 15 amino acids long. Germline V gene sequence: CDR1 MDHEN, CDR2 SYDVKM.

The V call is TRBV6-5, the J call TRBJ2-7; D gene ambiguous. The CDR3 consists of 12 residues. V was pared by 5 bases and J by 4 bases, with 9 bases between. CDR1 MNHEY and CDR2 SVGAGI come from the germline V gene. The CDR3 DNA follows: TGTGCCAGCAGTGCCTTGGGGTACGAGCAGTACTTC. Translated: CASSALGYEQYF.

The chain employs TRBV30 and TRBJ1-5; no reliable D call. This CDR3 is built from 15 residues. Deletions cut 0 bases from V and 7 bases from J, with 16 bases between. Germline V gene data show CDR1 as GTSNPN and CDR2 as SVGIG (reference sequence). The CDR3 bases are TGTGCCTGGAGTGTGGGAAAGGCTTACTCGCAGCCCCAGCATTTT. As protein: CAWSVGKAYSQPQHF.

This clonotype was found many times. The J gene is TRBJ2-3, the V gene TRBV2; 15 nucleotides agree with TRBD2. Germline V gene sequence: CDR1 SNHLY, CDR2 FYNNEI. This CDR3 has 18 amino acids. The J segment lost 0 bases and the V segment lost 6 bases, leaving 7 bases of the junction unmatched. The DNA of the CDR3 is TGTGCCAGCAGACCGGGACTAGCGGGAGGAACTAGCACAGATACGCAGTATTTT. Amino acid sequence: CASRPGLAGGTSTDTQYF.

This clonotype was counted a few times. The DNA of the CDR3 is TGTGCCAGCAGTCCCCAGGTAGCGGGGAAAGAGACCCAGTACTTC. Translating it yields CASSPQVAGKETQYF. The genes are TRBV28 and TRBJ2-5; 8 bases fit TRBD2. Germline lookup yields CDR1 MDHEN and CDR2 SYDVKM. This CDR3 spans 15 amino acids. V gave up 5 bases and J gave up 3 bases; unmatched junction bases: 8.

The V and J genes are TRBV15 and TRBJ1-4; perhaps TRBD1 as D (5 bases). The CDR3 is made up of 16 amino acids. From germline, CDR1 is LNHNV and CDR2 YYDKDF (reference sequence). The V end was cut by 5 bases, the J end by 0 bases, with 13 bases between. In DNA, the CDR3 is TGTGCCACCAGCGGGGGTAGGGCGGCAACTAATGAAAAACTGTTTTTT. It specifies CATSGGRAATNEKLFF.

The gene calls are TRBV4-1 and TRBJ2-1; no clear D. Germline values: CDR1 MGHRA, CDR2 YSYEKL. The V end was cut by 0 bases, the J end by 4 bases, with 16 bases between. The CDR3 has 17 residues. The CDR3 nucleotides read TGCGCCAGCAGCCAAGAAGGGCTTGAGGCCATTTACAATGAGCAGTTCTTC. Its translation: CASSQEGLEAIYNEQFF.

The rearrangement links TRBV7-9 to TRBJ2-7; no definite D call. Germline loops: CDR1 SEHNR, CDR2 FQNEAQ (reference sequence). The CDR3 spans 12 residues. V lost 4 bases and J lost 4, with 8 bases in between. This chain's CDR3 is CASSSRIYEQYF. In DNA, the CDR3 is TGTGCCAGCAGCTCTCGCATATACGAGCAGTACTTC.

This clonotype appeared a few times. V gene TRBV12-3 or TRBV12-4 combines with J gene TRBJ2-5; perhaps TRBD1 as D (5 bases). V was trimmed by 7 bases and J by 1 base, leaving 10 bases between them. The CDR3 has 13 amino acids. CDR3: CASTRDSQETQYF. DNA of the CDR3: TGTGCCAGCACTAGAGACAGCCAAGAGACCCAGTACTTC.

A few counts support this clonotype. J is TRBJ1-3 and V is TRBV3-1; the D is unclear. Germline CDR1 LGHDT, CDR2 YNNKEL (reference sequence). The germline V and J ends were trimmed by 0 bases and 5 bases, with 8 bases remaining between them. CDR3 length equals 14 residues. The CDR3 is CASSQDGYRNTIYF. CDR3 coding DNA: TGTGCCAGCAGCCAAGACGGATACCGAAACACCATATATTTT.

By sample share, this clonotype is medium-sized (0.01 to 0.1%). The CDR3 DNA follows: TGTGCCAGCAGCTTAGAGCACAGGGGGCTTGAGACCCAGTACTTC. Its translation: CASSLEHRGLETQYF. J is TRBJ2-5 and V is TRBV7-8; 9 bases are shared with TRBD1. The trim removed 1 base at V and 5 bases at J, leaving 5 bases unmatched. The CDR3 extends over 15 amino acids. Germline CDR1 SGHVS, CDR2 FQNEAQ.

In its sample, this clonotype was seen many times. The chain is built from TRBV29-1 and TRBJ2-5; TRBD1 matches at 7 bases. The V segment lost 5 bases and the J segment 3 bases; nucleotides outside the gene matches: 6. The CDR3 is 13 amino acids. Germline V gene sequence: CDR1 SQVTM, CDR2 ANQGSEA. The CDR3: CSVKGQTKETQYF. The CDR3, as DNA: TGCAGCGTTAAGGGACAGACGAAAGAGACCCAGTACTTC.

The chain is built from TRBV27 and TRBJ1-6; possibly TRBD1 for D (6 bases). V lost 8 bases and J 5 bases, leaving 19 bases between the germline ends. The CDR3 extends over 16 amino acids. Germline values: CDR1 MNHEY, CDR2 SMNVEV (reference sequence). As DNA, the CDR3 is TGTGCCAGCCAGTACACTCGACAGGTGAATAATTCACCCCTCCACTTT. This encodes CASQYTRQVNNSPLHF.

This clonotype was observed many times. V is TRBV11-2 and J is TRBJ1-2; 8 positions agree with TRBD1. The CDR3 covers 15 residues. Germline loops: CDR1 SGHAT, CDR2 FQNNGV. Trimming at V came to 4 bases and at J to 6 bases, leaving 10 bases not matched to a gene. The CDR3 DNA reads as TGTGCCAGCAGCTCCCTCAGGGGGCGCGATGATGGCTACACCTTC. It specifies CASSSLRGRDDGYTF.

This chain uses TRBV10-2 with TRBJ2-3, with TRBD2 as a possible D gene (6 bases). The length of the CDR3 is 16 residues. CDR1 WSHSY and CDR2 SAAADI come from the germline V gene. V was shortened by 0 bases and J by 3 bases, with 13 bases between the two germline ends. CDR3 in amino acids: CASSESIGGATDTQYF. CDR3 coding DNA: TGCGCCAGCAGTGAGTCTATCGGGGGAGCGACAGATACGCAGTATTTT.

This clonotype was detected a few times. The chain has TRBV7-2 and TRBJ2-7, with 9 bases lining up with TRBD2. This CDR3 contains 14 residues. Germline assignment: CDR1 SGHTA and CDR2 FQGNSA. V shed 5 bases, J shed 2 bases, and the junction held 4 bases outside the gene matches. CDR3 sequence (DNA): TGTGCCAGCAGCCCGGGACTAGCCGCCTACGAGCAGTACTTC. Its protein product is CASSPGLAAYEQYF.

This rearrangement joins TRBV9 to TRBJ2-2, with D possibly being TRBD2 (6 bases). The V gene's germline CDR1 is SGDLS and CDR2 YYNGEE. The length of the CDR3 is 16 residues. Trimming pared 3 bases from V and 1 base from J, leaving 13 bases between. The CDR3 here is CASSGRDGMNTGELFF. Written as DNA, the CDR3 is TGTGCCAGCAGCGGGCGGGACGGAATGAACACCGGGGAGCTGTTTTTT.